A selection of T cell receptor beta chains follows, all from one sample in a study of blood T cell repertoires in COVID-19. TCRdb's copy holds only in-frame clones and misses some; the assay was immunoSEQ multiplex PCR. Here the sample spans more than 200,000 clones, more than 85% being singletons. Specimen: PBMCs or T cells enriched from blood (not recorded which). These TCRs come from a woman aged 30 to 39 who had recovered from COVID-19. CDR3s include the opening cysteine and the closing phenylalanine or tryptophan. The order of the fields is clone size, D gene, J gene, V gene, CDR3 DNA, CDR3 protein. A D gene is named only where the DNA matches it firmly. Size values are once, few and many counts, or a class for expanded clones, and some rows have none.

abundance: .; d_gene: TRBD1; j_gene: TRBJ2-7; v_gene: TRBV7-6; CDR3nt: TGTGCCACCAGCCAGGACAGGGCGTCCTACGAGCAGTACTTC; CDR3aa: CATSQDRASYEQYF
abundance: .; d_gene: .; j_gene: TRBJ1-1; v_gene: TRBV7-8; CDR3nt: TGTGCCAGCAGCTACCTGTGGAGCACTGAAGCTTTCTTT; CDR3aa: CASSYLWSTEAFF
abundance: .; d_gene: .; j_gene: TRBJ2-1; v_gene: TRBV7-7; CDR3nt: TGTGCTAGCAGCCCATCAGGGAACAATGAGCAGTTCTTC; CDR3aa: CASSPSGNNEQFF
abundance: .; d_gene: TRBD2; j_gene: TRBJ2-2; v_gene: TRBV15; CDR3nt: TGTGCCACCAGCAGAGAAATTTTCGGGACTAGCGGGAGGATGAGGACCGGGGAGCTGTTTTTT; CDR3aa: CATSREIFGTSGRMRTGELFF
abundance: .; d_gene: TRBD2; j_gene: TRBJ2-3; v_gene: TRBV6-6; CDR3nt: TGTGCCAGCAGTTACGGGACTAGCGGGAGCACAGATACGCAGTATTTT; CDR3aa: CASSYGTSGSTDTQYF
abundance: few; d_gene: TRBD1; j_gene: TRBJ1-2; v_gene: TRBV5-4; CDR3nt: TGTGCCAGCAGCATGGGACAGGGGGCTTCTTCGGGCTATGGCTACACCTTC; CDR3aa: CASSMGQGASSGYGYTF
abundance: .; d_gene: TRBD1; j_gene: TRBJ2-1; v_gene: TRBV12-3/TRBV12-4; CDR3nt: TGTGCCAGCGGCGGACAGGGGATGAATGAGCAGTTCTTC; CDR3aa: CASGGQGMNEQFF
abundance: .; d_gene: TRBD1; j_gene: TRBJ1-2; v_gene: TRBV2; CDR3nt: TGTGCCAGCAGTCGGGACAGGGGGAGGGATGGCTACACCTTC; CDR3aa: CASSRDRGRDGYTF
abundance: .; d_gene: TRBD2; j_gene: TRBJ2-7; v_gene: TRBV10-3; CDR3nt: TGTGCCAGCCTTAGCGGGAGTAGCAGTTACGAGCAGTACTTC; CDR3aa: CASLSGSSSYEQYF
abundance: .; d_gene: TRBD2; j_gene: TRBJ2-1; v_gene: TRBV5-1; CDR3nt: TGCGCCAGCAGCTTGGCAGCGGGAGCCCATGAGCAGTTCTTC; CDR3aa: CASSLAAGAHEQFF
abundance: .; d_gene: .; j_gene: TRBJ1-2; v_gene: TRBV27; CDR3nt: TGTGCCAGCAGTTTAAGCGCGGGGGACCTCTATGGCTACACCTTC; CDR3aa: CASSLSAGDLYGYTF
abundance: few; d_gene: .; j_gene: TRBJ1-5; v_gene: TRBV28; CDR3nt: TGTGCCAGCAGCCTGTGGGGCACCCTGGGCAGCAATCAGCCCCAGCATTTT; CDR3aa: CASSLWGTLGSNQPQHF
abundance: .; d_gene: TRBD2; j_gene: TRBJ2-1; v_gene: TRBV18; CDR3nt: TGTGCCAGCTCACGGGGACTAGCGGAAGATGAGCAGTTCTTC; CDR3aa: CASSRGLAEDEQFF
abundance: once; d_gene: TRBD2; j_gene: TRBJ2-1; v_gene: TRBV5-1; CDR3nt: TGCGCCAGCAGCTTGCGGACTAGCGGCTACAATGAGCAGTTCTTC; CDR3aa: CASSLRTSGYNEQFF
abundance: .; d_gene: TRBD1; j_gene: TRBJ2-7; v_gene: TRBV5-1; CDR3nt: TGCGCCAGCAGCCTGGACAGGGGACGATACGAGCAGTACTTC; CDR3aa: CASSLDRGRYEQYF
abundance: .; d_gene: .; j_gene: TRBJ2-3; v_gene: TRBV25-1; CDR3nt: TGTGCCAGCAGTGGAGAGGCGAGCCTCACAGATACGCAGTATTTT; CDR3aa: CASSGEASLTDTQYF
abundance: .; d_gene: .; j_gene: TRBJ2-2; v_gene: TRBV19; CDR3nt: TGTGCCAGTACCATACAGGGTGGCACCGGGGAGCTGTTTTTT; CDR3aa: CASTIQGGTGELFF
abundance: .; d_gene: .; j_gene: TRBJ1-2; v_gene: TRBV27; CDR3nt: TGTGCCAGCACCAAAAGCGGGCCGAACTATGGCTACACCTTC; CDR3aa: CASTKSGPNYGYTF
abundance: .; d_gene: TRBD1; j_gene: TRBJ2-2; v_gene: TRBV2; CDR3nt: TGTGCCAGCAGCAAAGGGACAGGGAACACCGGGGAGCTGTTTTTT; CDR3aa: CASSKGTGNTGELFF
abundance: .; d_gene: TRBD2; j_gene: TRBJ2-7; v_gene: TRBV28; CDR3nt: TGTGCCAGCAGTTCCCCCGGACTAGCGGGAAGATACGAGCAGTACTTC; CDR3aa: CASSSPGLAGRYEQYF
abundance: .; d_gene: .; j_gene: TRBJ2-7; v_gene: TRBV15; CDR3nt: TGTGCCACCAGCAGAGAACGGGTAGCCTACGAGCAGTACTTC; CDR3aa: CATSRERVAYEQYF
abundance: .; d_gene: TRBD2; j_gene: TRBJ2-1; v_gene: TRBV19; CDR3nt: TGTGCCAGTAGTATAGATCGGTGGACTAGCGGGAGTGGTCGGAGCTCCTACAATGAGCAGTTCTTC; CDR3aa: CASSIDRWTSGSGRSSYNEQFF
abundance: .; d_gene: .; j_gene: TRBJ1-2; v_gene: TRBV4-1; CDR3nt: TGCGCCAGCAGTCTCAGGTCAGATAACTATGGCTACACCTTC; CDR3aa: CASSLRSDNYGYTF
abundance: once; d_gene: TRBD1; j_gene: TRBJ1-6; v_gene: TRBV27; CDR3nt: TGTGCCAGCAGTCTTCTGGGGGACAGGGTTGGTTCACCCCTCCACTTT; CDR3aa: CASSLLGDRVGSPLHF
abundance: .; d_gene: .; j_gene: TRBJ1-2; v_gene: TRBV7-8; CDR3nt: TGTGCCAGCAGCCCGACGGGAAGATGGGGCTACACCTTC; CDR3aa: CASSPTGRWGYTF
abundance: .; d_gene: .; j_gene: TRBJ1-4; v_gene: TRBV7-8; CDR3nt: TGTGCCAGCAGCCGAGCGGGAGGAACTAATGAAAAACTGTTTTTT; CDR3aa: CASSRAGGTNEKLFF
abundance: .; d_gene: TRBD2; j_gene: TRBJ2-7; v_gene: TRBV5-1; CDR3nt: TGCGCCAGCAGCAAGCGGGAGGGCTACGAGCAGTACTTC; CDR3aa: CASSKREGYEQYF
abundance: .; d_gene: .; j_gene: TRBJ2-5; v_gene: TRBV24-1; CDR3nt: TGTGCCACCAGTGATTTAGTCCGGGGGACTGAGACCCAGTACTTC; CDR3aa: CATSDLVRGTETQYF
abundance: .; d_gene: .; j_gene: TRBJ2-1; v_gene: TRBV12-3/TRBV12-4; CDR3nt: TGTGCCAGCAGTTTTGACAGGAACAATGAGCAGTTCTTC; CDR3aa: CASSFDRNNEQFF
abundance: .; d_gene: .; j_gene: TRBJ2-2; v_gene: TRBV14; CDR3nt: TGTGCCAGCAGCCCATTCTCCAGGGCCACCGGGGAGCTGTTTTTT; CDR3aa: CASSPFSRATGELFF
abundance: once; d_gene: .; j_gene: TRBJ1-5; v_gene: TRBV19; CDR3nt: TGTGCCAGTACCTCGGTTAATCAGCCCCAGCATTTT; CDR3aa: CASTSVNQPQHF
abundance: .; d_gene: TRBD1; j_gene: TRBJ1-3; v_gene: TRBV18; CDR3nt: TGTGCCAGCTCACGGGACAGGGCTGGAAACACCATATATTTT; CDR3aa: CASSRDRAGNTIYF
abundance: .; d_gene: .; j_gene: TRBJ2-7; v_gene: TRBV30; CDR3nt: TGTGCCTGGCATCATGGAGCTAGTCCCAGCTACGAGCAGTACTTC; CDR3aa: CAWHHGASPSYEQYF
abundance: .; d_gene: .; j_gene: TRBJ1-6; v_gene: TRBV9; CDR3nt: TGTGCCAGCAGCCTTACAGGGCCAGGTACCTCACCCCTCCACTTT; CDR3aa: CASSLTGPGTSPLHF
abundance: .; d_gene: .; j_gene: TRBJ1-5; v_gene: TRBV9; CDR3nt: TGTGCCAGCAGCATTGGCCCCGCGGATCAGCCCCAGCATTTT; CDR3aa: CASSIGPADQPQHF
abundance: .; d_gene: TRBD1; j_gene: TRBJ1-2; v_gene: TRBV27; CDR3nt: TGTGCCAGCAGTTCATTGGGACAGGGAACGATTGCGGACCATGGCTACACCTTC; CDR3aa: CASSSLGQGTIADHGYTF
abundance: .; d_gene: .; j_gene: TRBJ2-3; v_gene: TRBV18; CDR3nt: TGTGCCAGCTCACCACCACATCCTAGCGGCACAGATACGCAGTATTTT; CDR3aa: CASSPPHPSGTDTQYF
abundance: .; d_gene: TRBD2; j_gene: TRBJ2-3; v_gene: TRBV4-3; CDR3nt: TGCGCCAGCAGCCCGAGGACTAGCGGGAAGGATACGCAGTATTTT; CDR3aa: CASSPRTSGKDTQYF
abundance: .; d_gene: TRBD1; j_gene: TRBJ2-5; v_gene: TRBV28; CDR3nt: TGTGCCAGCAGTTTAATTTGGGACAGTGGCGGGACCCAGTACTTC; CDR3aa: CASSLIWDSGGTQYF
abundance: .; d_gene: TRBD1; j_gene: TRBJ1-1; v_gene: TRBV18; CDR3nt: TGTGCCAGCTCACCTACAGGGGGGATGAACACTGAAGCTTTCTTT; CDR3aa: CASSPTGGMNTEAFF
abundance: .; d_gene: TRBD1; j_gene: TRBJ1-3; v_gene: TRBV9; CDR3nt: TGTGCCAGCAGCGCAGGGGGAAGTGGAAACACCATATATTTT; CDR3aa: CASSAGGSGNTIYF
abundance: .; d_gene: TRBD1; j_gene: TRBJ1-5; v_gene: TRBV5-5; CDR3nt: TGTGCCAGCAGTATCCAGGCCGGCGGGACAGCGGTGAACCAGCCCCAGCATTTT; CDR3aa: CASSIQAGGTAVNQPQHF
abundance: .; d_gene: .; j_gene: TRBJ2-7; v_gene: TRBV3-1/TRBV3-2; CDR3nt: TGTGCCAGCAGCCCGCCCGGGACTTTTAACGAGCAGTACTTC; CDR3aa: CASSPPGTFNEQYF
abundance: few; d_gene: .; j_gene: TRBJ1-2; v_gene: TRBV28; CDR3nt: TGTGCCAGCAGCCTGGGACAACTGGTTGCTGGCTACACCTTC; CDR3aa: CASSLGQLVAGYTF
abundance: .; d_gene: TRBD2; j_gene: TRBJ2-1; v_gene: TRBV10-2; CDR3nt: TGCGCCAGCATCCCCGGGACTAGCGGGAGCTATGAGCAGTTCTTC; CDR3aa: CASIPGTSGSYEQFF
abundance: .; d_gene: .; j_gene: TRBJ1-1; v_gene: TRBV7-2; CDR3nt: TGTGCCAGCAGCGCTGGAGGGGACACTGAAGCTTTCTTT; CDR3aa: CASSAGGDTEAFF
abundance: .; d_gene: .; j_gene: TRBJ2-5; v_gene: TRBV4-2; CDR3nt: TGTGCCAGCAGCCAGGACACCCAAGAGACCCAGTACTTC; CDR3aa: CASSQDTQETQYF
abundance: .; d_gene: .; j_gene: TRBJ1-1; v_gene: TRBV7-9; CDR3nt: TGTGCCAGCAGCTTAGGGGGGCCTCTGCGGAACACTGAAGCTTTCTTT; CDR3aa: CASSLGGPLRNTEAFF
abundance: .; d_gene: TRBD1; j_gene: TRBJ2-7; v_gene: TRBV30; CDR3nt: TGTGCCTGGAGCAGCCTCCAGGGGGACGAGCAGTACTTC; CDR3aa: CAWSSLQGDEQYF
abundance: .; d_gene: .; j_gene: TRBJ1-4; v_gene: TRBV10-3; CDR3nt: TGTGCCATCAGTGAGCCGGGGGCAACTAATGAAAAACTGTTTTTT; CDR3aa: CAISEPGATNEKLFF
abundance: .; d_gene: TRBD1; j_gene: TRBJ2-7; v_gene: TRBV5-4; CDR3nt: TGTGCCAGCAGCCGCCTTGGACAGGTCTACGAGCAGTACTTC; CDR3aa: CASSRLGQVYEQYF
abundance: .; d_gene: TRBD1; j_gene: TRBJ2-2; v_gene: TRBV28; CDR3nt: TGTGCCAGCAGTCGACAGGGGAGTGGAATCGGGGAGCTGTTTTTT; CDR3aa: CASSRQGSGIGELFF
abundance: .; d_gene: TRBD1; j_gene: TRBJ1-2; v_gene: TRBV6-5; CDR3nt: TGTGCCAGCAGGACGCAGGGGGCACTTAGCGGCTACACCTTC; CDR3aa: CASRTQGALSGYTF
abundance: .; d_gene: .; j_gene: TRBJ1-1; v_gene: TRBV9; CDR3nt: TGTGCCAGCAGCGTAGTAGGGGGTGGGACTGAAGCTTTCTTT; CDR3aa: CASSVVGGGTEAFF
abundance: .; d_gene: .; j_gene: TRBJ1-4; v_gene: TRBV4-1; CDR3nt: TGCGCCAGCAGCCCGGGACACGAACCTGAAAAACTGTTTTTT; CDR3aa: CASSPGHEPEKLFF
abundance: .; d_gene: .; j_gene: TRBJ2-5; v_gene: TRBV28; CDR3nt: TGTGCCAGCAGCCCGTGGGGAACTAGTGGGAAGGAGACCCAGTACTTC; CDR3aa: CASSPWGTSGKETQYF
abundance: .; d_gene: TRBD1; j_gene: TRBJ1-1; v_gene: TRBV9; CDR3nt: TGTGCCAGCAACCAAAGGGGACAGGGGGTCGTAGCTTTCTTT; CDR3aa: CASNQRGQGVVAFF
abundance: .; d_gene: .; j_gene: TRBJ1-4; v_gene: TRBV30; CDR3nt: TGTGCCTGGGAGGGCCCGAGGACAGTAGGAGAAAAACTGTTTTTT; CDR3aa: CAWEGPRTVGEKLFF
abundance: .; d_gene: .; j_gene: TRBJ2-1; v_gene: TRBV29-1; CDR3nt: TGCAGCGTTGGTTATTACAATGAGCAGTTCTTC; CDR3aa: CSVGYYNEQFF
abundance: .; d_gene: .; j_gene: TRBJ1-2; v_gene: TRBV11-2; CDR3nt: TGTGCCAGCAGCTTAAGAAGGACAGATGGCTACACCTTC; CDR3aa: CASSLRRTDGYTF